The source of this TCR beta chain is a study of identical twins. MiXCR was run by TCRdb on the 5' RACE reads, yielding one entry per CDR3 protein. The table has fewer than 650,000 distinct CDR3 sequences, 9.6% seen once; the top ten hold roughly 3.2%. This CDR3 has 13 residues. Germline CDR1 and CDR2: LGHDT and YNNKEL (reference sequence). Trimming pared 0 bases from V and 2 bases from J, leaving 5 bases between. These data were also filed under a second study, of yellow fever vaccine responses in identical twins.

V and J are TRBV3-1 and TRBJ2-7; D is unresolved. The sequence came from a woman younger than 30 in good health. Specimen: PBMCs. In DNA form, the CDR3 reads TGTGCCAGCAGCCAAGATACCACCTACGAGCAGTACTTC. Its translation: CASSQDTTYEQYF.